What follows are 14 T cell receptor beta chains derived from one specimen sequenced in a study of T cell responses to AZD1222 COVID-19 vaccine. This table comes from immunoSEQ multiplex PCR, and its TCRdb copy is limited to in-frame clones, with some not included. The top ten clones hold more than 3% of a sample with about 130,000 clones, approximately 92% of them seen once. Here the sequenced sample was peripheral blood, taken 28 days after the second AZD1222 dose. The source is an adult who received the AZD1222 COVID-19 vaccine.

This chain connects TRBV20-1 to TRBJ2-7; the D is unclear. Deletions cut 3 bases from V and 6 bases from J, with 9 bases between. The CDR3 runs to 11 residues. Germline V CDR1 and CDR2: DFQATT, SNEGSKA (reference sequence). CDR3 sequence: CSASFPTEQYF. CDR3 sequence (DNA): TGCAGTGCTAGTTTCCCAACCGAGCAGTACTTC.

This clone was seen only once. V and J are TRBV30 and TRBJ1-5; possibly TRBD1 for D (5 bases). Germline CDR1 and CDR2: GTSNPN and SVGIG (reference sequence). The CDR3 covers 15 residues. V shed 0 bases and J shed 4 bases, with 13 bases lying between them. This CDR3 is CAWSVPGLGNQPQHF. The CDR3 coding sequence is TGTGCCTGGAGTGTACCGGGGCTAGGAAATCAGCCCCAGCATTTT.

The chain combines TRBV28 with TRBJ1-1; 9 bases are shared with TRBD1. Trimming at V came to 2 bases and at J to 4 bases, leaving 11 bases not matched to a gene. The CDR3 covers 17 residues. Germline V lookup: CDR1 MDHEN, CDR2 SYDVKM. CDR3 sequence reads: CASSLGPGQGLATEAFF. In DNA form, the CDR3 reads TGTGCCAGCAGTTTAGGGCCTGGACAGGGGTTGGCCACTGAAGCTTTCTTT. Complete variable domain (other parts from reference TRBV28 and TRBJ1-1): DVKVTQSSRYLVKRTGEKVFLECVQDMDHENMFWYRQDPGLGLRLIYFSYDVKMKEKGDIPEGYSVSREKKERFSLILESASTNQTSMYLCASSLGPGQGLATEAFFGQGTRLTVV.

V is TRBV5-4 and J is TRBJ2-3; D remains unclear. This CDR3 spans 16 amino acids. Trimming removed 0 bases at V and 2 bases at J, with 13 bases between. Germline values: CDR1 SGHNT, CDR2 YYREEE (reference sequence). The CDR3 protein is CASSLVGLGNTDTQYF. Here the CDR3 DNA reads TGTGCCAGCAGCTTGGTAGGCTTGGGGAACACAGATACGCAGTATTTT.

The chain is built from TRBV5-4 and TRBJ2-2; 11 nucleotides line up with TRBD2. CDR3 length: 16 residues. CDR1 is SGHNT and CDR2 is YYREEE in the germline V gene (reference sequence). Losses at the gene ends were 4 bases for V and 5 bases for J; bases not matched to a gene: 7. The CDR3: CASSSTSGRGTGELFF. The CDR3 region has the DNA TGTGCCAGCAGCAGTACTAGCGGGAGAGGTACCGGGGAGCTGTTTTTT.

Here the CDR3 reads CASSLLGLMNTEAFF. CDR3 nucleotide sequence: TGTGCCAGCAGCTTGCTTGGACTGATGAACACTGAAGCTTTCTTT. The chain has TRBV5-5 and TRBJ1-1; no clear D gene. The ends were cut back, 1 base at V and 0 bases at J, with 10 bases in the middle. The CDR3 runs to 15 residues. CDR1 and CDR2 from the germline V gene are SGHKS and YYEKEE (reference sequence).

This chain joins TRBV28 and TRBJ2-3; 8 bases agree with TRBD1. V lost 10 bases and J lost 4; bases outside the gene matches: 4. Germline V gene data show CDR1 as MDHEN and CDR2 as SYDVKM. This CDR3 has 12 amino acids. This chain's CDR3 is CATARGPDTQYF. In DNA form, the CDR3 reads TGTGCCACCGCCAGGGGGCCAGATACGCAGTATTTT.

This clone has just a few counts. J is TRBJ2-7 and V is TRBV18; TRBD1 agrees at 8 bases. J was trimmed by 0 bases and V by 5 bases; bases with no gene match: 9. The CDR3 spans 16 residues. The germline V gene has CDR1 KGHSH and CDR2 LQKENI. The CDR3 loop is CASSSQGAMSSYEQYF. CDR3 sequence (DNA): TGTGCCAGCTCATCCCAGGGGGCGATGAGCTCCTACGAGCAGTACTTC.

DNA of the CDR3: TGTGCCAGCAGCCGGGACAGGGGTGGCTACACCTTC. This sequence encodes CASSRDRGGYTF. The chain couples TRBV28 to TRBJ1-2; 10 positions match TRBD1. The germline CDR1 and CDR2 sequences are MDHEN and SYDVKM. V lost 6 bases to trimming and J lost 7 bases; unmatched junction nucleotides: 2. The CDR3 has 12 residues.

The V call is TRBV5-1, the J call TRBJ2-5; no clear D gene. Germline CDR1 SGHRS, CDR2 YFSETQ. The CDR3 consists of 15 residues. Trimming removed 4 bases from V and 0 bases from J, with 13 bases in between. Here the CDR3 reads CASSNQQSYQETQYF. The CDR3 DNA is TGCGCCAGCAGCAACCAACAGAGCTACCAAGAGACCCAGTACTTC.

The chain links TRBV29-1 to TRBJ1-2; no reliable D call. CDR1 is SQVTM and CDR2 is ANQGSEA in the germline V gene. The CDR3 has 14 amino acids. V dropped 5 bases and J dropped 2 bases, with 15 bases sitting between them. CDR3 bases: TGCAGCGTTCCCGGGGTTTGGAAGAACTATGGCTACACCTTC. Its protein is CSVPGVWKNYGYTF.

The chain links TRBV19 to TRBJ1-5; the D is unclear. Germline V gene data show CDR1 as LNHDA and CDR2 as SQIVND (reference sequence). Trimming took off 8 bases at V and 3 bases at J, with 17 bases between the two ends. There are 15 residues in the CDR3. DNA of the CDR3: TGTGCCAGTGAGCCCGGCGCGGCCTACAATCAGCCCCAGCATTTT. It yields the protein CASEPGAAYNQPQHF.

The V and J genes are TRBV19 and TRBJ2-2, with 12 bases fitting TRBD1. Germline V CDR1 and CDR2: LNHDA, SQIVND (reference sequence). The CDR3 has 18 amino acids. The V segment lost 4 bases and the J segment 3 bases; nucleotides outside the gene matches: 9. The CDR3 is CASSTRPGTGGDTGELFF. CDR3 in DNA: TGTGCCAGTAGTACCCGTCCCGGGACAGGGGGCGACACCGGGGAGCTGTTTTTT.

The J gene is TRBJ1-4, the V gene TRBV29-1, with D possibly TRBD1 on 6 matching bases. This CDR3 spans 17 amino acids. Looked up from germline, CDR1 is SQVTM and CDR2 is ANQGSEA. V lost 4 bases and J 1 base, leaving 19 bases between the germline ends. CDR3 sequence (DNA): TGCAGCGTTGGGGGCGATGCAGGGGATTTAACTAATGAAAAACTGTTTTTT. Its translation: CSVGGDAGDLTNEKLFF.